Following are 26 T cell receptor beta chains from one sample sequenced in a study of response to subunit inactivated influenza vaccine. TCRdb re-analysed the RT-PCR reads in MiXCR, keeping a single row per CDR3 protein. Of some 180,000 distinct CDR3 sequences in the sample, about a tenth were seen once. The sequenced sample was non-naive T cells sorted from PBMCs, obtained on the day of vaccination. The receptor set was obtained from a man in his fifties or sixties who received an inactivated influenza vaccine.

This clonotype has just a few counts. V is TRBV20-1 and J is TRBJ2-5, with TRBD2 matching 14 bases. The trim removed 1 base at V and 2 bases at J, leaving 3 bases unmatched. From germline, CDR1 is DFQATT and CDR2 SNEGSKA (reference sequence). This CDR3 comprises 16 residues. CDR3 region: CSARGLAGGGQETQYF. The CDR3 bases are TGCAGTGCTAGAGGACTAGCGGGGGGGGGACAAGAGACCCAGTACTTC.

The chain combines TRBV4-1 with TRBJ1-3; D is unclear. Between the trimmed V and J ends, which lost 0 bases and 4 bases, there was a span of 16 bases. The CDR3 runs 17 residues. Germline V CDR1 and CDR2: MGHRA, YSYEKL. The CDR3 loop reads CASSQDFKSLTGNTIYF. The CDR3 DNA reads TGCGCCAGCAGCCAAGATTTCAAGAGCCTAACAGGAAACACCATATATTTT.

The chain joins TRBV4-3 to TRBJ1-1; 7 positions agree with TRBD1. The germline CDR1 and CDR2 sequences are LGHNA and YSLEER. The CDR3 contains 16 residues. V shed 4 bases, J shed 5 bases, and the junction held 13 bases outside the gene matches. CDR3 amino acids: CASSPTGVSKVTEAFF. CDR3 nucleotides: TGCGCCAGCAGCCCCACAGGGGTATCAAAGGTGACTGAAGCTTTCTTT.

This clonotype was seen a handful of times. The gene calls are TRBV5-1 and TRBJ1-1; D remains unclear. The V gene's germline CDR1 is SGHRS and CDR2 YFSETQ. The CDR3 length is 14 residues. V lost 4 bases and J 0 bases, leaving 10 bases between the germline ends. The CDR3 reads CASSADGLNTEAFF. Written as DNA, the CDR3 is TGCGCCAGCAGCGCGGACGGCTTGAACACTGAAGCTTTCTTT. The full variable domain, in which reference TRBV5-1 and TRBJ1-1 provide the parts outside the CDR3, is KAGVTQTPRYLIKTRGQQVTLSCSPISGHRSVSWYQQTPGQGLQFLFEYFSETQRNKGNFPGRFSGRQFSNSRSEMNVSTLELGDSALYLCASSADGLNTEAFFGQGTRLTVV.

This clonotype was seen at least ten times. This chain uses TRBV5-1 with TRBJ2-7, with D unresolved. CDR1 and CDR2 (germline): SGHRS, YFSETQ. CDR3 length: 13 residues. Trimming took 1 base from V and 1 from J, leaving 6 bases between them. The CDR3 DNA sequence: TGCGCCAGCAGCTTGTGGGCGTCCTACGAGCAGTACTTC. Translating it yields CASSLWASYEQYF.

This clonotype was picked up a small number of times. The chain joins TRBV11-2 to TRBJ2-1, with 13 nucleotides matching TRBD2. CDR1 is SGHAT, CDR2 FQNNGV, per germline. Trimming at V came to 2 bases and at J to 6 bases, leaving 7 bases not matched to a gene. This CDR3 region has 17 residues. The CDR3 loop reads CASSLLLLAGGRNEQFF. The CDR3 DNA reads as TGTGCCAGCAGCTTACTCCTACTAGCGGGGGGGCGCAATGAGCAGTTCTTC. The full variable domain, its missing parts supplied by reference TRBV11-2 and TRBJ2-1, is EAGVAQSPRYKIIEKRQSVAFWCNPISGHATLYWYQQILGQGPKLLIQFQNNGVVDDSQLPKDRFSAERLKGVDSTLKIQPAKLEDSAVYLCASSLLLLAGGRNEQFFGPGTRLTVL.

This clonotype was detected many times. This chain joins TRBV12-3 or TRBV12-4 and TRBJ1-1; TRBD1 might be the D (5 bases). The length of the CDR3 is 12 residues. Trimming shortened V by 2 bases and J by 5 bases, and 6 bases separated the two germline ends. This chain's CDR3 is CASSLQGTEAFF. CDR3 in DNA: TGTGCCAGCAGTTTACAGGGTACTGAAGCTTTCTTT.

The CDR3 protein is CYPGGSTEAFF. CDR3 DNA sequence: TGCTATCCGGGCGGGAGCACTGAAGCTTTCTTT. This chain links TRBV20-1 with TRBJ1-1; D gene uncertain. Looked up from germline, CDR1 is DFQATT and CDR2 is SNEGSKA (reference sequence). CDR3 size: 11 residues.

The rearrangement joins TRBV6-2 or TRBV6-3 to TRBJ2-7; TRBD2 might be the D (5 bases). Germline assignment: CDR1 MNHEY and CDR2 SVGEGT. The CDR3 spans 13 residues. The V gene lost 2 bases and the J gene lost 3 bases, with 8 bases spanning the gap. Here the CDR3 DNA reads TGTGCCAGCAGTTACAGCGAGGGCTACGAGCAGTACTTC. It is translated as CASSYSEGYEQYF.

The rearrangement uses TRBV5-5 and TRBJ1-5; D unclear. Germline V gene sequence: CDR1 SGHKS, CDR2 YYEKEE (reference sequence). This CDR3 has 15 amino acids. With 0 bases removed from V and 2 bases from J, the gap between germline ends came to 9 bases. The CDR3 DNA follows: TGTGCCAGCAGCTTGGCTATTGGTGGCAATCAGCCCCAGCATTTT. Protein: CASSLAIGGNQPQHF.

The chain links TRBV5-6 to TRBJ1-5, with D perhaps TRBD1 (6 bases). The CDR3 covers 15 residues. Germline CDR1 SGHDT, CDR2 YYEEEE. V lost 0 bases to trimming and J lost 7 bases, with 14 bases between them. The CDR3 loop is CASSLEGGRGQPQHF. As DNA, the CDR3 is TGTGCCAGCAGCTTGGAGGGGGGCAGGGGCCAGCCCCAGCATTTT.

This clonotype was picked up a small number of times. The V gene is TRBV27, the J gene TRBJ2-3; the match to TRBD2 covers 7 bases. Trimming took 3 bases from V and 6 from J; bases not matched to a gene: 12. Germline V gene sequence: CDR1 MNHEY, CDR2 SMNVEV (reference sequence). CDR3 length: 16 residues. The CDR3 nucleotides read TGTGCCAGCAGTTTCGGGCTAGCGGTGCCAGGTGATACGCAGTATTTT. This sequence encodes CASSFGLAVPGDTQYF.

V gene TRBV18 combines with J gene TRBJ1-4, with unresolved D. Germline-derived CDR1 and CDR2 are KGHSH and LQKENI. This CDR3 contains 12 residues. V lost 1 base and J 7 bases, leaving 4 bases between the germline ends. CDR3 sequence: CASSPQGEKLFF. The CDR3 coding sequence is TGTGCCAGCTCACCACAGGGTGAAAAACTGTTTTTT.

This chain joins TRBV20-1 and TRBJ2-3; D might be TRBD2 (5 bases). Germline-derived CDR1 and CDR2 are DFQATT and SNEGSKA (reference sequence). This CDR3 spans 13 amino acids. V lost 2 bases, J lost 6 bases, and 12 bases lay in between. The CDR3 region has the DNA TGCAGTGCTAGACCCTTCAGGAGGGATACGCAGTATTTT. Amino acids: CSARPFRRDTQYF.

This clonotype was counted ten times or more. The rearrangement links TRBV6-1 to TRBJ1-6; no clear D gene. With 5 bases removed from V and 9 bases from J, the gap between germline ends came to 14 bases. CDR3 length: 14 amino acids. Germline V lookup: CDR1 MNHNS, CDR2 SASEGT. CDR3 DNA sequence: TGTGCCAGCAGTCCCCGGAAGGGCCGTTCACCCCTCCACTTT. It specifies CASSPRKGRSPLHF.

This rearrangement joins TRBV7-6 to TRBJ1-2; maybe TRBD1 (6 bases). There are 13 residues in the CDR3. Between the trimmed V and J ends, which lost 1 base and 5 bases, there was a span of 8 bases. Looked up from germline, CDR1 is SGHVS and CDR2 is FNYEAQ. The CDR3 loop reads CASSLEGGYGYTF. The DNA for the CDR3 is TGTGCCAGCAGCTTAGAGGGGGGGTATGGCTACACCTTC.

This clonotype was counted many times. The chain has TRBV6-2 or TRBV6-3 and TRBJ2-6, with D unclear. Trimming removed 6 bases from V and 1 base from J, with 7 bases in between. The CDR3 runs 14 residues. CDR1 and CDR2 (germline): MNHEY, SVGEGT. This CDR3 reads CASRSVSGANVLTF. CDR3 in DNA: TGTGCCAGCAGATCGGTATCTGGGGCCAACGTCCTGACTTTC.

There are a few counts of this clonotype. The genes are TRBV5-1 and TRBJ2-1, with 8 positions matching TRBD2. From germline, CDR1 is SGHRS and CDR2 YFSETQ. CDR3 length: 14 residues. J was trimmed by 7 bases and V by 1 base; bases with no gene match: 4. This CDR3 reads CASSLLGGGNEQFF. As DNA, the CDR3 is TGCGCCAGCAGCTTGCTCGGGGGGGGTAATGAGCAGTTCTTC.

This clonotype was counted between two and nine times. This chain joins TRBV7-2 and TRBJ1-2; tentatively, D is TRBD1 (6 bases). Per germline, CDR1 SGHTA and CDR2 FQGNSA. V lost 1 base, J lost 4 bases, and 13 bases lay in between. This CDR3 has 15 amino acids. For the CDR3, the DNA is TGTGCCAGCAGCTTAGGCAGGGGAAGGGGCTATGGCTACACCTTC. Translation: CASSLGRGRGYGYTF.

This clonotype was counted many times. The chain has TRBV5-1 and TRBJ2-2; TRBD1 agrees at 11 bases. The CDR3 contains 16 residues. J lost 3 bases, V lost 4 bases, and 5 bases had no gene match. In germline, CDR1 is SGHRS, CDR2 YFSETQ. CDR3 in amino acids: CASSKDRGLDTGELFF. In nucleotides, the CDR3 is TGCGCCAGCAGCAAGGACAGGGGGCTTGACACCGGGGAGCTGTTTTTT.

This clonotype has a handful of counts. This chain uses TRBV18 with TRBJ1-5; possibly TRBD1 for D (5 bases). The CDR3 extends over 16 amino acids. The V end was cut by 4 bases, the J end by 2 bases, with 15 bases between. CDR1 is KGHSH, CDR2 LQKENI, per germline. The CDR3 is CASSRTSLGGNQPQHF. The CDR3 DNA reads TGTGCCAGCTCACGGACATCCCTTGGAGGCAATCAGCCCCAGCATTTT.

This clonotype has at least ten counts. This sequence joins TRBV5-1 and TRBJ2-3, with 11 bases identical to TRBD1. V lost 4 bases and J lost 6; bases outside the gene matches: 10. The CDR3 is made up of 16 amino acids. Germline V lookup: CDR1 SGHRS, CDR2 YFSETQ. The CDR3 region is CASSPRTGGVSDTQYF. In nucleotides, the CDR3 is TGCGCCAGCAGCCCGCGGACAGGGGGCGTCAGTGATACGCAGTATTTT.

The rearrangement links TRBV4-3 to TRBJ2-2; TRBD1 might be the D (7 bases). The CDR3 loop spans 19 amino acids. The ends were cut back, 2 bases at V and 2 bases at J, with 21 bases in the middle. Germline assignment: CDR1 LGHNA and CDR2 YSLEER. The CDR3 loop is CASSQWSYRGTVNTGELFF. For the CDR3, the DNA is TGCGCCAGCAGCCAATGGTCGTACCGGGGGACAGTCAACACCGGGGAGCTGTTTTTT.

This clonotype has just a few counts. V gene TRBV4-1 combines with J gene TRBJ2-1; the match to TRBD2 covers 11 bases. The CDR3 has 17 amino acids. Per the germline V gene, CDR1 is MGHRA and CDR2 is YSYEKL. V trimming: 1 base; J trimming: 2 bases; junction bases outside the gene matches: 4. Here the CDR3 reads CASSQGGGLAAYNEQFF. CDR3 DNA sequence: TGCGCCAGCAGCCAAGGAGGGGGACTAGCGGCCTACAATGAGCAGTTCTTC.

The genes are TRBV11-2 and TRBJ2-4; 12 positions agree with TRBD2. The CDR3 extends over 18 amino acids. From germline, CDR1 is SGHAT and CDR2 FQNNGV. With V trimmed by 5 bases and J by 5 bases, 13 bases remained unmatched. The chain's CDR3 is CASSLNRGLAGRENIQYF. The CDR3 DNA sequence: TGTGCCAGCAGCCTAAACCGTGGACTAGCGGGGCGGGAAAACATTCAGTACTTC.

This clonotype was seen many times. This chain joins TRBV20-1 and TRBJ2-5; TRBD2 aligns across 8 bases. Germline V lookup: CDR1 DFQATT, CDR2 SNEGSKA (reference sequence). CDR3 size: 15 residues. The junction had 5 bases not matched to a gene; V was cut back by 0 bases and J by 2 bases. CDR3 in DNA: TGCAGTGCTAGAGACGGGGGGGCCCCTCAAGAGACCCAGTACTTC. Translated, it gives CSARDGGAPQETQYF.